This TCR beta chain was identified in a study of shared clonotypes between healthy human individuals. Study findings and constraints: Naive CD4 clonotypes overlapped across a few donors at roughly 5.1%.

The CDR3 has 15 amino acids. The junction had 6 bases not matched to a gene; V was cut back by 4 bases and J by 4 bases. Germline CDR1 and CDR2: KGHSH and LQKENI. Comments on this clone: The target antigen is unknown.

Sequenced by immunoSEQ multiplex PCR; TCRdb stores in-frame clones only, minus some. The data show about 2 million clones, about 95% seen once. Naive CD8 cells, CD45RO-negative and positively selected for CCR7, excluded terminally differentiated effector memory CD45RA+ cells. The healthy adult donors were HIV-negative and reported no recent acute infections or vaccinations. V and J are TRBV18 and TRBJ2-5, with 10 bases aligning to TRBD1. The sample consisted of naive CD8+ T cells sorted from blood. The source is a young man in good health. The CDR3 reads CASSLTGTGVETQYF. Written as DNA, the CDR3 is TGTGCCAGCTCACTTACCGGGACAGGGGTAGAGACCCAGTACTTC. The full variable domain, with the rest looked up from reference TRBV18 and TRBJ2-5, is NAGVMQNPRHLVRRRGQEARLRCSPMKGHSHVYWYRQLPEEGLKFMVYLQKENIIDESGMPKERFSAEFPKEGPSILRIQQVVRGDSAAYFCASSLTGTGVETQYFGPGTRLLVL.